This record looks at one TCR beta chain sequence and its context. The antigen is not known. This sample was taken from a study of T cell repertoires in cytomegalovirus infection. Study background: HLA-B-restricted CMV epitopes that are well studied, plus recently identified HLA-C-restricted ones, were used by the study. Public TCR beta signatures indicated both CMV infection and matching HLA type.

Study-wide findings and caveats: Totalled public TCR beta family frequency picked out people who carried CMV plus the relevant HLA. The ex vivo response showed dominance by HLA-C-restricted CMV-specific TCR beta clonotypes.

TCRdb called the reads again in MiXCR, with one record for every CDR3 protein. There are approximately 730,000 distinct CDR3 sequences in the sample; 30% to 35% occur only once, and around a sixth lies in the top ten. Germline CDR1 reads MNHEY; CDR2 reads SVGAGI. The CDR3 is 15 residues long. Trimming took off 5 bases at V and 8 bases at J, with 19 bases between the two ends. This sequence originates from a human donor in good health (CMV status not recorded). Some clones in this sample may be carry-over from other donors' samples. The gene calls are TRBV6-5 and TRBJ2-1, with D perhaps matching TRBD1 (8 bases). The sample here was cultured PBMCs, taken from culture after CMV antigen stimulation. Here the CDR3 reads CASSLDREGIDEQFF. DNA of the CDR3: TGTGCCAGCAGTCTGGACAGGGAGGGTATCGATGAGCAGTTCTTC.